In this sample, the clone carrying this T cell receptor (beta chain) turned up a few times. Its cognate antigen is unknown. Combining a sample-barcoded 5' primer with a J-beta primer mix, a second PCR ran for 7 to 11 cycles. Each sample provided no less than 3 million CDR3-containing paired-end reads. MiXCR, applied by TCRdb to the 5' RACE reads, yields one record per CDR3 protein. The sample lists 1.5 million to 2 million distinct CDR3 sequences, 28% occurring once. No fewer than 5.5 micrograms of total RNA were isolated from every sample. The data are from a study of blood T cells in healthy people across ages. From germline, CDR1 is SQVTM and CDR2 ANQGSEA. This CDR3 has 14 amino acids. V was shortened by 4 bases and J by 2 bases, with 13 bases between the two germline ends. Study outcomes and limitations: Roughly linearly, TCR beta diversity per million T cells fell as age increased. Estimates drawn from one million T cells were deemed to understate diversity.

Sequencing input: blood. The V and J genes are TRBV29-1 and TRBJ2-3, with D tentatively TRBD1 (6 bases). This receptor was obtained from a woman aged 25 to 39 in good health. The CDR3 DNA reads TGCAGCGTTGGCCGGGACACGTACACAGATACGCAGTATTTT. Its translation is CSVGRDTYTDTQYF.